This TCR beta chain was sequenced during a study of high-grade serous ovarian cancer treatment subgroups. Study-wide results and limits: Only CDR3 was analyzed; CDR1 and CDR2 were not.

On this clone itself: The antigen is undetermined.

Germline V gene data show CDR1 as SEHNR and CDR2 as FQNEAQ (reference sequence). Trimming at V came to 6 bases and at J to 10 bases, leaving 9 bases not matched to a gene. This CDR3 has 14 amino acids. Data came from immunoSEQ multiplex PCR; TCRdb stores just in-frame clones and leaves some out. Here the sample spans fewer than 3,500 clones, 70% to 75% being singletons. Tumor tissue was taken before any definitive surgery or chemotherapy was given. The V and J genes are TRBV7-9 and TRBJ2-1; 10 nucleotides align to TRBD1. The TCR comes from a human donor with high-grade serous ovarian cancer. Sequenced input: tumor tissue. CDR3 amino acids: CASRPGQGRNEQFF. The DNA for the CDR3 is TGTGCCAGCAGACCGGGACAGGGGAGAAACGAGCAGTTCTTC.